The next 16 T cell receptor beta chains were all read from a single sample in a study of T-cell reconstitution after alpha-beta-depleted transplantation in children. The library targeted TCRbeta and was prepared with unique molecular identifiers. Using its own MiXCR run on the PCR reads, TCRdb lists one record per CDR3 protein. The sample has about a million distinct CDR3 sequences; less than 30% are singletons. Specimen: PBMCs, mostly from graft donor cells, collected 360 days after TCRalphabeta/CD19-depleted stem cell transplant. The receptors were sampled from a boy under three years old who had a stem cell transplant for SCID, so the T cells may come from the graft donor.

This clonotype was seen a few times. The CDR3 nucleotides read TGCAGCGTTGTGGGGCTTCTGTTATGGGAGACCCAGTACTTC. It encodes CSVVGLLLWETQYF. The gene calls are TRBV29-1 and TRBJ2-5; maybe TRBD1 (5 bases). Trimming left V 4 bases short and J 5 bases short, with 17 bases between. CDR1 SQVTM and CDR2 ANQGSEA come from the germline V gene. The CDR3 has 14 amino acids.

The chain carries TRBV4-2 and TRBJ2-7; TRBD1 is a possible D gene (5 bases). Germline CDR1 reads LGHNA; CDR2 reads YNFKEQ. The germline V and J ends were trimmed by 5 bases and 5 bases, with 16 bases remaining between them. The CDR3 is 14 residues long. The CDR3 sequence: CASSSGKGVHEQYF. The CDR3 nucleotides are TGTGCCAGCAGCTCCGGAAAAGGGGTCCACGAGCAGTACTTC.

This clonotype was observed a handful of times. The chain recombines TRBV7-6 with TRBJ2-3; 11 bases agree with TRBD2. CDR1 and CDR2 from the germline V gene are SGHVS and FNYEAQ. This CDR3 has 16 residues. After removal of 0 bases from V and 7 bases from J, the junction contained 6 bases not matched to a gene. This chain's CDR3 is CASSLAGTSGLNTQYF. The CDR3 nucleotides are TGTGCCAGCAGCTTAGCGGGGACTAGCGGCTTGAATACGCAGTATTTT. The complete variable domain, with remaining parts taken from reference TRBV7-6 and TRBJ2-3, reads GAGVSQSPRYKVTKRGQDVALRCDPISGHVSLYWYRQALGQGPEFLTYFNYEAQQDKSGLPNDRFSAERPEGSISTLTIQRTEQRDSAMYRCASSLAGTSGLNTQYFGPGTRLTVL.

The genes are TRBV10-3 and TRBJ2-7, with unresolved D. This CDR3 region has 12 residues. V lost 8 bases and J lost 2, with 10 bases in between. The V gene's germline CDR1 is ENHRY and CDR2 SYGVKD. In nucleotides, the CDR3 is TGTGCCATCGCTTGGGTACCCTACGAGCAGTACTTC. This translates into CAIAWVPYEQYF.

The V and J genes are TRBV4-3 and TRBJ1-2; D is ambiguous. Germline V gene sequence: CDR1 LGHNA, CDR2 YSLEER. CDR3 size: 15 residues. V gave up 4 bases and J gave up 5 bases, with 17 bases separating them. CDR3 sequence (DNA): TGCGCCAGCAGCCCCAAGAGTGAGGCCATATATGGCTACACCTTC. It is translated as CASSPKSEAIYGYTF.

This clonotype has a single count. The chain combines TRBV12-3 or TRBV12-4 with TRBJ1-1; the D is unclear. The CDR3 covers 14 residues. Trimming stripped 3 bases from V and 1 base from J, with 9 bases between. The CDR3 DNA follows: TGTGCCAGCAGTTTTGTCCAGACGAACACTGAAGCTTTCTTT. This gives the protein CASSFVQTNTEAFF.

This clonotype occurred a few times. The V call is TRBV6-5, the J call TRBJ2-3; no definite D call. The CDR3 is made up of 14 amino acids. Germline V gives CDR1 MNHEY, CDR2 SVGAGI. Deletions cut 1 base from V and 4 bases from J, with 9 bases between. This CDR3 reads CASSYLLGSDTQYF. CDR3 nucleotides: TGTGCCAGCAGTTACTTGCTGGGGTCAGATACGCAGTATTTT.

V and J are TRBV5-1 and TRBJ2-1; 7 bases line up with TRBD1. This CDR3 spans 15 amino acids. The trim removed 4 bases at V and 9 bases at J, leaving 13 bases unmatched. Germline assignment: CDR1 SGHRS and CDR2 YFSETQ. The CDR3 DNA reads as TGCGCCAGCAGCCAGACCGGGACAGTGCCCACTGAGCAGTTCTTC. Residues: CASSQTGTVPTEQFF.

The genes are TRBV12-3 or TRBV12-4 and TRBJ2-1, with a weak D call TRBD1 (5 bases). The V and J ends lost 4 bases and 9 bases respectively, with 10 bases between them. The CDR3 covers 12 residues. For the CDR3, the DNA is TGTGCCAGCAGTTCTGACAGTGGTGAGCAGTTCTTC. This sequence encodes CASSSDSGEQFF.

The gene calls are TRBV10-3 and TRBJ2-7, with TRBD1 identical over 8 bases. J was trimmed by 5 bases and V by 3 bases; bases with no gene match: 9. The CDR3 contains 15 residues. The germline CDR1 and CDR2 sequences are ENHRY and SYGVKD. The CDR3 DNA is TGTGCCATCAGTGATTGGACAGGGCAAATCGACGAGCAGTACTTC. As protein: CAISDWTGQIDEQYF.

This clonotype has more than one count but fewer than ten. The rearrangement uses TRBV12-3 or TRBV12-4 and TRBJ2-5; 8 bases map to TRBD2. The CDR3 is 13 amino acids. With V trimmed by 1 base and J by 8 bases, 3 bases remained unmatched. CDR3 nucleotide sequence: TGTGCCAGCAGTTTAGTCGCGGGGGGTACCCAGTACTTC. Residues: CASSLVAGGTQYF.

The CDR3 reads CSVVRASGGNEQFF. The CDR3 DNA reads TGCAGCGTTGTCAGAGCTAGCGGGGGCAATGAGCAGTTCTTC. The chain joins TRBV29-1 to TRBJ2-1, with 10 bases that match TRBD2. J lost 6 bases, V lost 4 bases, and 6 bases had no gene match. Germline V gene data show CDR1 as SQVTM and CDR2 as ANQGSEA. This CDR3 is 14 amino acids long.

This clonotype was recorded a few times. The chain joins TRBV29-1 to TRBJ2-5; 7 bases fit TRBD1. Germline trimming cut 1 base from V and 4 bases from J; bases unmatched to any gene: 6. The germline V gene encodes CDR1 SQVTM and CDR2 ANQGSEA. The CDR3 extends over 14 amino acids. CDR3 amino acids: CSVEGGTALETQYF. The CDR3 region has the DNA TGCAGCGTTGAAGGGGGGACAGCTTTAGAGACCCAGTACTTC. Full variable domain (missing parts from reference TRBV29-1 and TRBJ2-5): SAVISQKPSRDICQRGTSLTIQCQVDSQVTMMFWYRQQPGQSLTLIATANQGSEATYESGFVIDKFPISRPNLTFSTLTVSNMSPEDSSIYLCSVEGGTALETQYFGPGTRLLVL.

This clonotype showed up just a few times. The chain couples TRBV4-3 to TRBJ2-2, with D possibly matching TRBD2 (6 bases). V was cut by 0 bases and J by 7 bases, with 12 bases left in between. This CDR3 comprises 15 residues. Germline V gives CDR1 LGHNA, CDR2 YSLEER. In DNA form, the CDR3 reads TGCGCCAGCAGCCAAGAGGAGGGTGGGCACGGGGAGCTGTTTTTT. This sequence encodes CASSQEEGGHGELFF.

The V gene is TRBV5-1, the J gene TRBJ2-3; D is undetermined. The CDR3 covers 14 residues. Germline loops: CDR1 SGHRS, CDR2 YFSETQ. Trimming removed 0 bases from V and 2 bases from J, with 7 bases in between. CDR3 in DNA: TGCGCCAGCAGCTTGGGTCACTTCACAGATACGCAGTATTTT. Its translation is CASSLGHFTDTQYF.

This clonotype was picked up a small number of times. V gene TRBV10-2 combines with J gene TRBJ2-1, with 8 bases lining up with TRBD1. Per the germline V gene, CDR1 is WSHSY and CDR2 is SAAADI. V lost 6 bases, J lost 8 bases, and 15 bases stayed unmatched. The CDR3 spans 16 residues. CDR3 sequence: CASRDRPRTGRDEQFF. The CDR3 DNA follows: TGCGCCAGCAGAGACCGACCTAGGACAGGGCGGGATGAGCAGTTCTTC.